These T cell receptor beta chains were read from a single sample in a study of T cell responses to AZD1222 COVID-19 vaccine. Assay used: immunoSEQ multiplex PCR; TCRdb lists only in-frame clones, some missing. The table lists about 140,000 clones, roughly nine tenths of them singletons, with about 3% in the top ten. The material was peripheral blood, obtained on day 0 of AZD1222 vaccination. These receptor sequences come from an adult in good health. The CDR3 runs from the conserved cysteine through the conserved F or W. The order of the fields is clone size, CDR3 length, D gene, V gene, J gene, CDR3 DNA, CDR3 protein. The D gene is left open where the match is weak. Size tells how often a clone was seen (once, few, many) or the class of an expanded clone, and some rows leave it out.

-,13,-,TRBV5-4,TRBJ1-4,TGTGCCAGCAGCTTACGCTCGGGGGGAAAACTGTTTTTT,CASSLRSGGKLFF
-,15,-,TRBV7-2,TRBJ1-5,TGTGCCAGCAGCTTAGTTGGCACTATTGATCAGCCCCAGCATTTT,CASSLVGTIDQPQHF
-,14,-,TRBV3-1/TRBV3-2,TRBJ1-5,TGTGCCAGCAGCCAAGTATTCCGGTATCAGCCCCAGCATTTT,CASSQVFRYQPQHF
-,17,-,TRBV6-2/TRBV6-3,TRBJ2-6,TGTGCCAGCAGTTACGGTGGAGTGGGCTCTGGGGCCAACGTCCTGACTTTC,CASSYGGVGSGANVLTF
-,13,TRBD1,TRBV27,TRBJ1-2,TGTGCCAGCAGTTCGGACAGGGCCTATGGCTACACCTTC,CASSSDRAYGYTF
-,18,-,TRBV7-2,TRBJ1-6,TGTGCCAGCAGCTTAGTTTTGAGGACGGGGGGGATACATTCACCCCTCCACTTT,CASSLVLRTGGIHSPLHF
-,15,-,TRBV9,TRBJ1-6,TGTGCCAGCAGCCCCACAAGGGGGTGGAATTCACCCCTCCACTTT,CASSPTRGWNSPLHF
-,12,-,TRBV5-1,TRBJ1-2,TGCGCCAGCAGTTCGGGACTCGGGGGCTACACCTTC,CASSSGLGGYTF
-,15,TRBD1,TRBV11-2,TRBJ2-2,TGTGCCAGCAGCTCGGGACAGAAGAACACCGGGGAGCTGTTTTTT,CASSSGQKNTGELFF
-,15,-,TRBV19,TRBJ1-2,TGTGCCAGTAGTAGGGCGGGTGCTTCTGCCGGTGGCTACACCTTC,CASSRAGASAGGYTF
-,14,-,TRBV4-1,TRBJ2-2,TGCGCCAGCAGCCAAGTTGCGGGCGCCGGGGAGCTGTTTTTT,CASSQVAGAGELFF
-,20,-,TRBV2,TRBJ2-2,TGTGCCAGCACCCTAATAGGGTTCCGGTGGAAATATTCGAACACCGGGGAGCTGTTTTTT,CASTLIGFRWKYSNTGELFF
once,15,-,TRBV6-5,TRBJ1-1,TGTGCCAGCAGTTACTCGAACCAGGGAGGCTCTGAAGCTTTCTTT,CASSYSNQGGSEAFF
-,13,-,TRBV11-2,TRBJ2-3,TGTGCCAGCAGCTTAAATGGCACAGATACGCAGTATTTT,CASSLNGTDTQYF
-,13,-,TRBV24-1,TRBJ2-1,TGTGCCACCAGTGATTTCGGTGGCAATGAGCAGTTCTTC,CATSDFGGNEQFF
-,17,-,TRBV4-2,TRBJ2-6,TGTGCCAGCAGCCAAGCAACAGGCTTCTCTGGGGCCAACGTCCTGACTTTC,CASSQATGFSGANVLTF
-,13,-,TRBV20-1,TRBJ1-2,TGCAGTGCTAGTCCCGGGTTAGGGTATGGCTACACCTTC,CSASPGLGYGYTF
few,15,-,TRBV7-2,TRBJ1-3,TGTGCCAGCAGCTTAGTCCCCAGAGCAGGAAACACCATATATTTT,CASSLVPRAGNTIYF
once,14,-,TRBV7-9,TRBJ2-1,TGTGCCAGCAGCTTAAGAGGGAGTACCAATGAGCAGTTCTTC,CASSLRGSTNEQFF
-,18,-,TRBV5-1,TRBJ2-1,TGCGCCAGCAGCTTGCCACAGACTCCAACTAGCTCCTACAATGAGCAGTTCTTC,CASSLPQTPTSSYNEQFF
-,16,-,TRBV30,TRBJ1-1,TGTGCCTGGAGCCTCCCCAGGCCTCGATTAAGCACTGAAGCTTTCTTT,CAWSLPRPRLSTEAFF
-,15,-,TRBV5-1,TRBJ2-3,TGCGCCAGCAGCCGAACCGGGACTAGCACAGATACGCAGTATTTT,CASSRTGTSTDTQYF